Sequencing of this T cell receptor (beta chain) was carried out in a study of tumor-infiltrating lymphocytes in primary liver carcinoma. Overall study findings and caveats: Tumor specimens were characterized by a significantly higher top-250-clone fraction than blood (p = 0.039).

Starting material of 500 to 600 ng total RNA yielded TCR beta cDNA via a constant-region primer. Slightly modified ARM-PCR, run as three nested multiplex PCR rounds, produced the TCR beta libraries. The first two PCR rounds, approximately 10 cycles each, used TRBV1-TRBV30 forward primers and a C-beta reverse primer. TCRdb re-called the multiplex PCR reads through MiXCR, storing one row per CDR3 protein. Among approximately 330,000 distinct CDR3 sequences listed, 65% were seen once. Blood RNA originated from unsorted whole blood, with germline DNA additionally extracted. The CDR3 sequence is 15 residues long. Germline V gene lookup returns CDR1 SGHAT and CDR2 FQNNGV. Concerning this clonotype: Its matching antigen is unknown. At one boundary the junction diverges from the germline segment, which might be a read error.

J is TRBJ2-7 and V is TRBV11-2; TRBD1 is a possible D gene (6 bases). The sample taken for sequencing was peripheral blood. This TCR was recovered from a man in his forties with primary liver carcinoma and hepatitis B virus infection. DNA for the CDR3: TGTACCAGCACCCTGAGTACAGGGACCCTCTACGAGCAGTACTTC. This sequence encodes CTSTLSTGTLYEQYF.